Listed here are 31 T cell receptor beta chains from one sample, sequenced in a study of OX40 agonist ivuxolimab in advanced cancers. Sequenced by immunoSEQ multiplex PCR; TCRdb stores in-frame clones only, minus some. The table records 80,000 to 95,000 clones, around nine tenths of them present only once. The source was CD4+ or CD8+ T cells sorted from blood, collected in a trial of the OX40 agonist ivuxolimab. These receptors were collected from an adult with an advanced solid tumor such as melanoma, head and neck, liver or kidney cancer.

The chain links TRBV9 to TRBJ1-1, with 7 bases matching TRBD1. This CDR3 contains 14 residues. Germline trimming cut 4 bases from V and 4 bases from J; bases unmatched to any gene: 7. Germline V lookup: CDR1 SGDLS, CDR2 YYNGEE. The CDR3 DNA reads TGTGCCAGCAGCACATCAGGGGGTGGCACTGAAGCTTTCTTT. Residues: CASSTSGGGTEAFF.

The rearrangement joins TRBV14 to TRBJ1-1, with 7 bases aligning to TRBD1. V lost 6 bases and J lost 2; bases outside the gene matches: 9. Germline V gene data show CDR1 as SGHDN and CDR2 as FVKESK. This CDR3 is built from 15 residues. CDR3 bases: TGTGCCAGCAGTTACCTCAGGGGGTTAAACACTGAAGCTTTCTTT. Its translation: CASSYLRGLNTEAFF.

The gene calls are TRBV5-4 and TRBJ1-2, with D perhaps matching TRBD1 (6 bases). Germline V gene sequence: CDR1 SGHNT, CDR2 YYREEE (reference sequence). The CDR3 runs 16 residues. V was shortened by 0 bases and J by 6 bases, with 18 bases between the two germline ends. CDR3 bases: TGTGCCAGCAGCTTGGGTCGTGGGCAGGGGACAAATGGCTACACCTTC. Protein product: CASSLGRGQGTNGYTF. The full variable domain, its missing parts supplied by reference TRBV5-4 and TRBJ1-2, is ETGVTQSPTHLIKTRGQQVTLRCSSQSGHNTVSWYQQALGQGPQFIFQYYREEENGRGNFPPRFSGLQFPNYSSELNVNALELDDSALYLCASSLGRGQGTNGYTFGSGTRLTVV.

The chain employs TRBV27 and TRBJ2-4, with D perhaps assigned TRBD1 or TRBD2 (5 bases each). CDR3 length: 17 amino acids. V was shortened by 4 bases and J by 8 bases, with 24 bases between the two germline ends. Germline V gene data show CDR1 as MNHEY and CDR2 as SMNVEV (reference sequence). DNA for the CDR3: TGTGCCAGCAGTTCTTGGACCCAAACGAGGGGTGGGGACATTCAGTACTTC. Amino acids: CASSSWTQTRGGDIQYF.

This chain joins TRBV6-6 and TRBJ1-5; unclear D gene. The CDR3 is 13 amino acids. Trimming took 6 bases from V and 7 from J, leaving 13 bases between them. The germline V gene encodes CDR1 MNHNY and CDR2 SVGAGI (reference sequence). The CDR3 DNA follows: TGTGCCAGCAGCTTTAGGCAGTTACAGCCCCAGCATTTT. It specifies CASSFRQLQPQHF.

The CDR3: CALGVYGYTF. CDR3 DNA: TGTGCCCTCGGGGTTTATGGCTACACCTTC. This chain joins TRBV7-2 and TRBJ1-2, with unresolved D. Looked up from germline, CDR1 is SGHTA and CDR2 is FQGNSA. The CDR3 spans 10 residues. With 11 bases removed from V and 5 bases from J, the gap between germline ends came to 9 bases.

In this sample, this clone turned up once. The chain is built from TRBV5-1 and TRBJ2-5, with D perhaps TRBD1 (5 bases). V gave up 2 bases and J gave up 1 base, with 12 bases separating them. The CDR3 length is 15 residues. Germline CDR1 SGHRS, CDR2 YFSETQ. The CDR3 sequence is CASSFLQDSQETQYF. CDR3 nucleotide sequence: TGCGCCAGCAGCTTTCTACAGGATTCCCAAGAGACCCAGTACTTC.

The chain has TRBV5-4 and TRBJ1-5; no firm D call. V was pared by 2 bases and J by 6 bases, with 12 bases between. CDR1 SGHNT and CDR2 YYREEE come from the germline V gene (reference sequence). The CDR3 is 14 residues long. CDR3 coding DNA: TGTGCCAGCAGCTTCCTGACCGGGGTTCAGCCCCAGCATTTT. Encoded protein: CASSFLTGVQPQHF.

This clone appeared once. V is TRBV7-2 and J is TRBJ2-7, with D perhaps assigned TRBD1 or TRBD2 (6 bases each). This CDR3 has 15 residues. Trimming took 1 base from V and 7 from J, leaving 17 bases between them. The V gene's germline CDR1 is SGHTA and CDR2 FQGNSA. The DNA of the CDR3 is TGTGCCAGCAGCTTAGGGGGGGCCGCTTCGAGGGAGCAGTACTTC. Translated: CASSLGGAASREQYF.

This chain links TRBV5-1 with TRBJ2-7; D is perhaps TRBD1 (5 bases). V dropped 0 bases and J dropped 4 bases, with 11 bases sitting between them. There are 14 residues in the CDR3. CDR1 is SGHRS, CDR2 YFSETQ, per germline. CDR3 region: CASSLEGQSYEQYF. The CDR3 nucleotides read TGCGCCAGCAGCTTGGAGGGGCAAAGTTACGAGCAGTACTTC.

CDR3 amino acids: CAYQRGSGRESEQFF. The CDR3 bases are TGTGCCTACCAAAGGGGTAGCGGGAGGGAGAGTGAGCAGTTCTTC. V gene TRBV30 combines with J gene TRBJ2-1; 11 bases map to TRBD2. Germline CDR1 and CDR2: GTSNPN and SVGIG (reference sequence). V lost 7 bases and J lost 9; bases outside the gene matches: 14. This CDR3 spans 15 amino acids.

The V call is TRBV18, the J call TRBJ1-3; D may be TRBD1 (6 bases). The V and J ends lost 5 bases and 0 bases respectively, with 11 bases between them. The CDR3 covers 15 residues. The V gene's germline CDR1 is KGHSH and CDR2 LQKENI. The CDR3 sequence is CASSSGQISGNTIYF. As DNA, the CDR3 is TGTGCCAGCTCATCGGGACAAATCTCTGGAAACACCATATATTTT.

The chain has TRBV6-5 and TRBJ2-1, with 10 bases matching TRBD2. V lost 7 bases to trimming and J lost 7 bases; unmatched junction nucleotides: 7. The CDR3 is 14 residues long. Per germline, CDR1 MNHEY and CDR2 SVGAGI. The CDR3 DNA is TGTGCCAGCAAACCGGGACTAGCGTTTAATGAGCAGTTCTTC. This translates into CASKPGLAFNEQFF.

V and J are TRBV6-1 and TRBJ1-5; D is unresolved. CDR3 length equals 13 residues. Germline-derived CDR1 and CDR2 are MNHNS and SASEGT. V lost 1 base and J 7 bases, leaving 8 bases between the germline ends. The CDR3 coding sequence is TGTGCCAGCAGTGAAGTTCCCGGGCAGCCCCAGCATTTT. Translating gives CASSEVPGQPQHF.

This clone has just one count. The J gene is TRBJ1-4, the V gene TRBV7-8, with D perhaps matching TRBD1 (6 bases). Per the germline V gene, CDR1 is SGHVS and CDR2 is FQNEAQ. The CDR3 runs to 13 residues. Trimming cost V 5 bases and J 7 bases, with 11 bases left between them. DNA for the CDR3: TGTGCCAGCAGCCGGGACACTTCTGAAAAACTGTTTTTT. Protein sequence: CASSRDTSEKLFF.

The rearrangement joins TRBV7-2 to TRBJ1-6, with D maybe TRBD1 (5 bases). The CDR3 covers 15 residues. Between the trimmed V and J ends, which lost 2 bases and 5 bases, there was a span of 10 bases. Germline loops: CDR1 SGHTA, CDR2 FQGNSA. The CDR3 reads CASSLMGGDNSPLHF. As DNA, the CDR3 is TGTGCCAGCAGCTTAATGGGGGGGGATAATTCACCCCTCCACTTT.

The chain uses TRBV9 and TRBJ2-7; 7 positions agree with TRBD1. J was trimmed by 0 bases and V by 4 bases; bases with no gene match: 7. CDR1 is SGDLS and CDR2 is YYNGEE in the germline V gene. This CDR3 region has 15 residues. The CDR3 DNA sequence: TGTGCCAGCAGCAGACAGGGTTCCAGCTCCTACGAGCAGTACTTC. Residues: CASSRQGSSSYEQYF.

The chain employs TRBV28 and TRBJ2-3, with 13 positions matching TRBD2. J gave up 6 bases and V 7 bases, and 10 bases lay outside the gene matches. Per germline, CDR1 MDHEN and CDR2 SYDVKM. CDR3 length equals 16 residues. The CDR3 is CASIGLGLAGLDTQYF. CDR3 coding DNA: TGTGCCAGCATCGGACTGGGACTAGCGGGACTCGATACGCAGTATTTT. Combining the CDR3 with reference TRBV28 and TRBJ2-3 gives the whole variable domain DVKVTQSSRYLVKRTGEKVFLECVQDMDHENMFWYRQDPGLGLRLIYFSYDVKMKEKGDIPEGYSVSREKKERFSLILESASTNQTSMYLCASIGLGLAGLDTQYFGPGTRLTVL.

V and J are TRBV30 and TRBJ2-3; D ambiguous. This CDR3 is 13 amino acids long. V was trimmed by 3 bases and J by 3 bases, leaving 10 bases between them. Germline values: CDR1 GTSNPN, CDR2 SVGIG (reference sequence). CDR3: CAWSRLATDTQYF. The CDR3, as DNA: TGTGCCTGGAGCCGATTAGCAACAGATACGCAGTATTTT.

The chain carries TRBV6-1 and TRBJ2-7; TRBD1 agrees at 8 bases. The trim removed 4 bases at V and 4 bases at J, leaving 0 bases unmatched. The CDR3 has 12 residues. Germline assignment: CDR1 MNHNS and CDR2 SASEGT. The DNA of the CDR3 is TGTGCCAGCAGTGGGACAGGGTACGAGCAGTACTTC. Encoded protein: CASSGTGYEQYF.

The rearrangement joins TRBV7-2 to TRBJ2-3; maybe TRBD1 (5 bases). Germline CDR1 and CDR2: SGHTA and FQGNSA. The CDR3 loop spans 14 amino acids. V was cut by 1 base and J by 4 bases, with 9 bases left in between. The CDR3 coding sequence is TGTGCCAGCAGCTTAGGCAGGGCGGCAGATACGCAGTATTTT. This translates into CASSLGRAADTQYF.

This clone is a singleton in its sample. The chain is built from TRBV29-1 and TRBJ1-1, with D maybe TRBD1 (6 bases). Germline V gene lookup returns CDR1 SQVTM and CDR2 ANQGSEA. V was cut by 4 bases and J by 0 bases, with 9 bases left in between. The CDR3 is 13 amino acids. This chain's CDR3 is CSVGTDMNTEAFF. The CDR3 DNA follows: TGCAGCGTTGGGACAGACATGAACACTGAAGCTTTCTTT.

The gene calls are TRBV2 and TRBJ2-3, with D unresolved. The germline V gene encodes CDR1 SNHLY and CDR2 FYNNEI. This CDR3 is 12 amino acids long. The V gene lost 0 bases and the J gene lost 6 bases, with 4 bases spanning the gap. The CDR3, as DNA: TGTGCCAGCAGTGAAGCGGGGGATACGCAGTATTTT. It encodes CASSEAGDTQYF.

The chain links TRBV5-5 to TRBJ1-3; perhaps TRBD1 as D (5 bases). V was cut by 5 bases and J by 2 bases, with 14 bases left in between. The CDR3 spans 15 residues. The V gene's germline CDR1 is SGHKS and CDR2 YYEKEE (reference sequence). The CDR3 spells CASSEGRITGNTIYF. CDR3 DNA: TGTGCCAGCAGTGAGGGGCGGATAACTGGAAACACCATATATTTT.

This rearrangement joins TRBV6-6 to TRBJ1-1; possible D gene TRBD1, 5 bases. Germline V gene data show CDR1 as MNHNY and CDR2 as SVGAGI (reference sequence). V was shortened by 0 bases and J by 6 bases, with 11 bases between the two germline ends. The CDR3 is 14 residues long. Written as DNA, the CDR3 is TGTGCCAGCAGTTACTCGAGTCGGGGACCTGAAGCTTTCTTT. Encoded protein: CASSYSSRGPEAFF.

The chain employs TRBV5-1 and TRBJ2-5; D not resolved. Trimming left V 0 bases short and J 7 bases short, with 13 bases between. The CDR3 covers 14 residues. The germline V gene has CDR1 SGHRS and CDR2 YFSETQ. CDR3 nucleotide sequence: TGCGCCAGCAGCTTGGGGGAAAGTGCAGGGACCCAGTACTTC. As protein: CASSLGESAGTQYF.

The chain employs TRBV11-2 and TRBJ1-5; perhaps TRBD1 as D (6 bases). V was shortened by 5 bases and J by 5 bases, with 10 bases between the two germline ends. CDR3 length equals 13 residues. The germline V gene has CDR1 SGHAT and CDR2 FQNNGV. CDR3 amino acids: CASSRGGYQPQHF. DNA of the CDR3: TGTGCCAGCAGCAGGGGGGGCTATCAGCCCCAGCATTTT.

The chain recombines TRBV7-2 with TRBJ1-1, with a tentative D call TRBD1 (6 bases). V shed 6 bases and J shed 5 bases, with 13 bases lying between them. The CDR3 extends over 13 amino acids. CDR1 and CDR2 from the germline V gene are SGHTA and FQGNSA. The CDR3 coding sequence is TGTGCCAGCAGTTTCGACAGGAGAACTGAAGCTTTCTTT. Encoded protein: CASSFDRRTEAFF.

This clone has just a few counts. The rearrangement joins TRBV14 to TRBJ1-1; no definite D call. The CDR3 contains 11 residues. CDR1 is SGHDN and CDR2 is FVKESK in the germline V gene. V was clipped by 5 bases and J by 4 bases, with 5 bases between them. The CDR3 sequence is CASSDTTEAFF. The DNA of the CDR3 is TGTGCCAGCAGCGATACCACTGAAGCTTTCTTT.

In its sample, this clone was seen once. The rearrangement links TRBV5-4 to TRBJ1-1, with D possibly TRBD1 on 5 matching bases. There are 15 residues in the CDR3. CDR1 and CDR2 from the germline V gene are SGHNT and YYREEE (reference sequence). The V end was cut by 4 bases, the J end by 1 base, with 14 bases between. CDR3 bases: TGTGCCAGCAGCCGCGACTTGACAGAGAACACTGAAGCTTTCTTT. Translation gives CASSRDLTENTEAFF.

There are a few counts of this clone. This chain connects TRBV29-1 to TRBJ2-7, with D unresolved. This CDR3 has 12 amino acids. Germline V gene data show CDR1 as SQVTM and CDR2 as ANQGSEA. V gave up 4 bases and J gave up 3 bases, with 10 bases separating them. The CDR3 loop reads CSVGTSLYEQYF. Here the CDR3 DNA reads TGCAGCGTTGGCACTTCCCTCTACGAGCAGTACTTC.